This is a list of T cell receptor beta chains from one sample in a study of identical twins. TCRdb re-derived calls from the 5' RACE reads in MiXCR, one entry per CDR3 protein. The table includes around 300,000 distinct CDR3 sequences, under 9% detected once. The data also belong to a second study, concerning yellow fever vaccine responses in identical twins.

The material sequenced was memory (CD45RO+) T cells sorted from blood. Receptors originate from a woman aged 18-29 years in good health. Each CDR3 is given with its conserved first and last residue. D genes are given only for firm matches. Size is omitted from some rows. Given values are once, few, many or a class for expanded clones.

j_call clone_size v_call d_call cdr3_aa cdr3_nt
TRBJ2-5 few TRBV28 TRBD2 CASSPIGGETQYF TGTGCCAGCAGCCCGATCGGGGGGGAGACCCAGTACTTC
TRBJ2-5 many TRBV25-1 - CASRRQSQETQYF TGTGCCAGCAGGCGTCAGTCACAAGAGACCCAGTACTTC
TRBJ1-4 few TRBV6-2/TRBV6-3 - CASTPSGRAAVNEKLFF TGTGCCAGCACCCCATCGGGCAGGGCGGCCGTTAATGAAAAACTGTTTTTT
TRBJ2-5 few TRBV20-1 TRBD2 CSAKTSVMETQYF TGCAGTGCAAAGACTAGCGTGATGGAGACCCAGTACTTC
TRBJ2-3 - TRBV5-5 - CASSPSPSGTDTQYF TGTGCCAGCAGCCCTTCCCCTAGCGGCACAGATACGCAGTATTTT
TRBJ1-4 - TRBV6-5 TRBD1 CASSYSGQGSEKLFF TGTGCCAGCAGTTACTCGGGACAGGGAAGTGAAAAACTGTTTTTT
TRBJ2-7 many TRBV20-1 - CSARGISDYEQYF TGCAGTGCTAGAGGAATTAGCGACTACGAGCAGTACTTC
TRBJ1-2 - TRBV6-4 - CASSDPRQGDGYTF TGTGCCAGCAGTGATCCGCGGCAGGGAGATGGCTACACCTTC
TRBJ1-2 many TRBV20-1 TRBD1 CSASWTGGYGYTF TGCAGTGCTTCCTGGACAGGGGGCTATGGCTACACCTTC
TRBJ2-5 - TRBV20-1 - CSVERGAETQYF TGCAGTGTAGAGAGGGGGGCAGAGACCCAGTACTTC
TRBJ2-7 few TRBV18 - CASSPPTGSTYEQYF TGTGCCAGCTCACCACCGACGGGGTCTACCTACGAGCAGTACTTC
TRBJ1-6 few TRBV5-4 TRBD1 CASSLDRGRVGVGNSPLHF TGTGCCAGCAGCCTGGACAGGGGGCGCGTCGGCGTTGGTAATTCACCCCTCCACTTT
TRBJ2-5 many TRBV4-1 - CASSASSSRETQYF TGCGCCAGCAGCGCAAGCAGTAGCCGGGAGACCCAGTACTTC
TRBJ1-6 many TRBV6-5 - CASSYTGGDNSPLHF TGTGCCAGCAGTTACACGGGAGGGGATAATTCACCCCTCCACTTT
TRBJ2-7 - TRBV18 - CASSPGIGLVYEQYF TGTGCCAGCTCACCAGGCATTGGCCTCGTCTACGAGCAGTACTTC
TRBJ2-5 - TRBV18 - CASAPRLETQYF TGTGCCAGCGCCCCCCGTCTGGAGACCCAGTACTTC
TRBJ2-5 many TRBV2 - CASQALSGETQYF TGTGCCAGCCAGGCCCTTAGTGGAGAGACCCAGTACTTC
TRBJ1-1 many TRBV5-1 TRBD1 CASSRGQVNMNTEAFF TGCGCCAGCAGCAGGGGACAGGTTAACATGAACACTGAAGCTTTCTTT
TRBJ2-5 - TRBV7-2 - CASSLSPQGGPQYF TGTGCCAGCAGCTTAAGTCCTCAGGGGGGGCCCCAGTACTTC
TRBJ1-4 - TRBV20-1 - CSARLVRDGEKLFF TGCAGTGCTAGATTGGTCAGGGATGGGGAAAAACTGTTTTTT
TRBJ2-3 - TRBV5-4 TRBD2 CASSYSGRAPNTQYF TGTGCCAGCAGCTATAGCGGGAGGGCCCCGAATACGCAGTATTTT
TRBJ2-2 - TRBV2 TRBD1 CASSIQGTNTGELFF TGTGCCAGCAGTATACAGGGGACGAACACCGGGGAGCTGTTTTTT
TRBJ1-2 - TRBV5-1 - CASNRGEGTYGYTF TGCGCCAGCAACCGAGGGGAGGGTACCTATGGCTACACCTTC
TRBJ2-5 few TRBV20-1 TRBD1 CSARLARQGEEETQYF TGCAGTGCTAGGTTAGCAAGACAGGGGGAAGAGGAGACCCAGTACTTC
TRBJ1-4 - TRBV12-3/TRBV12-4 - CASGEVREKLFF TGTGCCAGCGGGGAAGTGCGTGAAAAACTGTTTTTT
TRBJ2-3 many TRBV6-2/TRBV6-3 - CASSYSTSSDTQYF TGTGCCAGCAGTTACTCGACTAGTTCAGATACGCAGTATTTT
TRBJ1-1 many TRBV7-8 TRBD1 CASSLRTGGGAEAFF TGTGCCAGCAGCTTACGAACAGGGGGCGGGGCTGAAGCTTTCTTT
TRBJ1-6 many TRBV19 - CASAWANSPLHF TGTGCCAGCGCCTGGGCTAATTCACCCCTCCACTTT
TRBJ2-1 - TRBV27 TRBD2 CASSRSGLALNEQFF TGTGCCAGCAGCCGCTCGGGACTAGCTTTGAATGAGCAGTTCTTC
TRBJ2-2 few TRBV15 - CATSTLGWYAGELFF TGTGCCACCAGCACCCTCGGATGGTACGCCGGGGAGCTGTTTTTT
TRBJ2-2 many TRBV3-1 - CASSPRTSNTGELFF TGTGCCAGCAGCCCTCGGACCTCGAACACCGGGGAGCTGTTTTTT
TRBJ2-5 - TRBV18 TRBD1 CASSPQEQGKTQYF TGTGCCAGCTCACCACAGGAACAGGGGAAGACCCAGTACTTC
TRBJ2-2 many TRBV24-1 TRBD1 CATSDLGQGNTGELFF TGTGCCACCAGTGATTTGGGACAGGGCAACACCGGGGAGCTGTTTTTT
TRBJ2-1 - TRBV7-8 - CASSLSLSAGNNEQFF TGTGCCAGCAGCTTAAGTCTATCCGCAGGCAACAATGAGCAGTTCTTC
TRBJ2-3 many TRBV12-3/TRBV12-4 - CASRATGDTQYF TGTGCCAGCAGGGCGACTGGAGATACGCAGTATTTT
TRBJ1-2 - TRBV5-1 - CASSLDSVGYTF TGCGCCAGCAGCTTGGATTCGGTGGGCTACACCTTC
TRBJ2-3 many TRBV6-2/TRBV6-3 - CASSSGQFITDTQYF TGTGCCAGCAGTTCTGGACAGTTTATCACAGATACGCAGTATTTT
TRBJ2-1 - TRBV15 TRBD2 CATSRVNLAGASYNEQFF TGTGCCACCAGCAGAGTTAACCTAGCGGGGGCTTCCTACAATGAGCAGTTCTTC
TRBJ2-1 - TRBV7-8 TRBD2 CASSISVGTSYNEQFF TGTGCCAGCAGCATTAGTGTAGGGACTAGTTACAATGAGCAGTTCTTC
TRBJ2-5 few TRBV2 TRBD1 CATVRDRGEWETQYF TGTGCCACCGTAAGGGACAGGGGCGAGTGGGAGACCCAGTACTTC
TRBJ2-5 few TRBV18 TRBD1 CASSPPGGYETQYF TGTGCCAGCTCACCACCAGGGGGCTATGAGACCCAGTACTTC
TRBJ2-5 few TRBV7-9 TRBD2 CASSPNQLAVQETQYF TGTGCCAGCAGCCCGAATCAACTAGCGGTCCAAGAGACCCAGTACTTC
TRBJ2-2 few TRBV28 - CASSLPSSLRSRPGELFF TGTGCCAGCAGCCTACCGTCCTCCCTCAGGAGCCGTCCCGGGGAGCTGTTTTTT
TRBJ2-3 - TRBV7-2 - CASSLGVGAFTDTQYF TGTGCCAGCAGCTTAGGAGTAGGGGCCTTCACAGATACGCAGTATTTT
TRBJ2-2 many TRBV20-1 TRBD2 CSARDSGKMNGELFF TGCAGTGCTAGAGATAGCGGGAAGATGAACGGGGAGCTGTTTTTT
TRBJ2-1 - TRBV25-1 - CASSRGAHSRQSSYNEQFF TGTGCCAGCTCCCGTGGGGCACACTCCCGACAAAGCTCCTACAATGAGCAGTTCTTC
TRBJ2-1 - TRBV6-4 TRBD2 CASSGPGGVERFF TGTGCCAGCAGTGGCCCGGGGGGGGTTGAGCGGTTCTTC
TRBJ1-2 few TRBV27 - CASSIRGPGATNYGYTF TGTGCCAGCAGTATTAGGGGTCCGGGCGCCACTAACTATGGCTACACCTTC
TRBJ2-1 many TRBV29-1 - CSVVNDWDNEQFF TGCAGCGTTGTGAATGACTGGGACAATGAGCAGTTCTTC
TRBJ1-1 many TRBV15 TRBD1 CATSRPRQGMRNTEAFF TGTGCCACCAGCAGACCCCGACAGGGAATGCGGAACACTGAAGCTTTCTTT
TRBJ1-5 few TRBV20-1 - CSARGGVFQPQHF TGCAGTGCTAGAGGGGGAGTTTTTCAGCCCCAGCATTTT
TRBJ2-2 - TRBV25-1 - CASSPEGARHTGELFF TGTGCCAGCAGCCCCGAGGGTGCCCGGCACACCGGGGAGCTGTTTTTT
TRBJ2-2 - TRBV3-1 - CASGRTNTGELFF TGTGCCAGCGGGAGGACTAACACCGGGGAGCTGTTTTTT
TRBJ2-3 few TRBV18 - CASSPRGTSGRGDTDTQYF TGTGCCAGCTCACCACGAGGGACCTCCGGAAGGGGAGACACAGATACGCAGTATTTT
TRBJ1-5 - TRBV19 - CASSTGGVSGNQPQHF TGTGCCAGTAGTACCGGGGGGGTTAGCGGCAATCAGCCCCAGCATTTT
TRBJ2-1 many TRBV5-6 - CASRKIGSSYNEQFF TGTGCCAGCAGGAAGATAGGAAGCTCCTACAATGAGCAGTTCTTC
TRBJ2-3 - TRBV5-4 TRBD2 CASSSTAGGAGPISDTQYF TGTGCCAGCAGCTCGACGGCCGGGGGGGCCGGACCCATATCAGATACGCAGTATTTT
TRBJ1-5 - TRBV19 - CASSIASLNQPQHF TGTGCCAGTAGTATAGCCAGCCTCAATCAGCCCCAGCATTTT
TRBJ2-1 many TRBV7-8 - CASSPPPGHGNEQFF TGTGCCAGCAGCCCACCTCCGGGCCACGGGAATGAGCAGTTCTTC